This T cell receptor (beta chain) was found in a study of cytomegalovirus exposure and HLA in healthy donors (dated by TCRdb to 2015 to 2018). The study in broad terms: An earlier analysis of approximately 640 of the donors reported approximately 300 Gb of sequence data and 117 million unique TCR beta sequences from some 180 million T cells. An early release that covered about 600 HLA-typed donors contained 300 to 350 gigabases of sequencing data and tens of millions of unique TCR sequences. The genetic ancestry cluster associated with self-reported Caucasian donors included roughly 84% of the approximately 400 genotyped donors. The study aimed to test whether signatures of past pathogen exposure could be identified by cataloging public T cell receptors. The study profiled the T cell repertoires of 666 subjects by immunosequencing and related them to cytomegalovirus serostatus. A separate validation cohort of over a hundred different subjects was used in addition to the 666-subject first cohort. To predict cytomegalovirus infection status, the study brought together high-throughput TCR immunosequencing, statistical association of individual TCRs with disease status, and machine learning. A later analysis re-examined previously published TCR beta repertoires from 600 to 700 donors and added high-resolution HLA genotyping to investigate patterns of TCR occurrence. In the later analysis, no new phenotypic data were used to find candidate immune exposures; instead, reliance was placed on TCR beta sequences and their occurrence across donors. An earlier analysis of several hundred of the donors used high-throughput TCR beta sequencing to judge whether each TCR beta V gene segment behaved as functional or pseudogenic. Donor age, sex, ethnicity and CMV serostatus were compiled together with the repertoire data. In a later genetic analysis, genome-wide SNP genotypes for about 55% of the roughly 700 donors were used, and that subset was treated as a discovery cohort. Every repertoire in the discovery cohort had been generated on one and the same sequencing platform. Both class I and class II loci were covered by HLA typing, at four-digit resolution. The number of donors typed differed by locus, with roughly 620-640 for A, B, C, DRB1 and DQB1, 522 for DQA1, 600 to 610 for DPA1, and around 450 for DPB1. Because of strong linkage in the cohort, roughly five DR-DQ haplotypes were treated as single units for association and clustering. Among about 400 genotyped donors of the cohort, an average of roughly 230,000 unique TCR beta nucleotide sequences was sequenced per donor, of which approximately 19% were non-productive. The research as a whole found: This cohort had only TCR beta chains sequenced, and the lack of alpha or paired-chain data limited which features could be detected. An association between a missense DCLRE1C variant and V-gene and J-gene trimming of TCR beta chains was found in a later genetic analysis and replicated in an independent cohort. Because counts were too low, approximately 15 rarely observed V segments, including chromosome 9 orphons, were excluded from the earlier analysis of about 500 of the donors. A few of the identified cytomegalovirus-associated TCR beta chains were confirmed in vitro to be specific for cytomegalovirus antigens. Compared with the roughly 710-donor mean, donors in an Asian-associated ancestry cluster had fewer N-insertions in productive TCRs, according to a later genetic analysis. In both the original and validation cohorts, the classifier was reported to diagnose cytomegalovirus status with high specificity and sensitivity. Strong co-occurrence of HLA alleles, especially DR and DQ, made assigning TCR associations to individual alleles difficult. While some public TCRs were present in many individuals, most TCR sequences turned up only very rarely across donors. According to the authors, the approach could potentially be generalized to other disease states and immunological phenotypes. HLA typing was unavailable for some donors at each locus, so association tests used only the typed subset. The study listed approximately 160 TCR beta chains as associated with cytomegalovirus. A cluster of highly shared sequence variants was judged likely to be a technical artifact of the sequencing pipeline. Immune exposure information for the cohort was limited to CMV serostatus. The 87-base-pair reads could not distinguish some IMGT-functional V segments, including TRBV6-2 and TRBV6-3, so those segments were excluded. In a later analysis, TCR association rates were found to vary across HLA loci, with the most associated TCRs seen for DRB1 alleles and the fewest for HLA-C alleles. A later analysis found that most CMV-associated TCR beta chains appeared HLA-restricted, with HLA associations seemingly driven largely by CMV exposure. A further reported finding was that TCR beta sequences accurately predicted the HLA-A and HLA-B alleles for most subjects in the first cohort. Correlated functional status among segregating V segments might be attributable to linkage disequilibrium, but an unknown experimental factor could not be ruled out. At a false discovery rate of 0.05, a later analysis linked about 16,000 TCR beta sequences to specific HLA alleles. Sequencing depth was assumed to be roughly uniform across donors in the presence/absence analyses, though that assumption may not hold. In an earlier analysis of 587 of the donors, most TCR beta V segments appeared in productive rearrangements about 87% or about 30% of the time, broadly matching IMGT annotations. In a later analysis, HLA-associated TCR beta chains were found to be more clonally expanded and to have lower generation probabilities than equally common non-associated chains. According to a later analysis, parvovirus B19, influenza, CMV and Epstein-Barr virus appeared linked to several top co-occurrence clusters.

In total, approximately 690 healthy bone marrow donors made up the cohort. All cohort members were sampled while nominally healthy, although unrecorded immune exposures were likely present. The donor tested CMV seronegative and was one of the 352 seronegative cohort members. Every donor gave a peripheral blood sample, and the peripheral blood mononuclear cells from that sample were used for TCR beta sequencing. Genomic DNA was extracted from the blood cell samples with the Qiagen DNeasy Blood Extraction Kit. CDR1 SNHLY and CDR2 FYNNEI are derived from the germline V gene. V is trimmed back by 6 bases and J by 6 bases, and the junction contains 2 bases that no gene match accounts for. From the cysteine up to the phenylalanine, the CDR3 has a length of 13 residues. Only the CDR3 DNA stays, 39 bases, in frame from base 1. Concerning this clone: Its target antigen remains unknown. No base quality values were provided; no much bigger clone lies one nucleotide off.

Receptor libraries were prepared by the immunoSEQ multiplex PCR assay. A mixture of 60 forward primers for TCR Vbeta segments and 13 reverse primers for TCR Jbeta segments was used in the multiplex PCR. The CDR3 region of rearranged TCR beta genes was amplified from genomic DNA with a multiplex PCR assay. On the Illumina HiSeq System, the amplified TCR beta libraries were sequenced as 87-base-pair reads. As for the original processing: A later analysis tallied tens of millions of unique TCR beta chains across the 666 repertoires, and around 12 million of those chains were shared by two or more donors. A nearest-neighbor algorithm error-corrected the raw reads and collapsed the reads into unique sequences, merging closely related sequences to remove PCR and sequencing errors. V, D and J gene segments were assigned by aligning CDR3 sequences to IMGT reference sequences. Each retained sequence needed at least a six-nucleotide match to both a V gene segment and a J gene segment. Rearrangements were called productive when the CDR3 lacked stop codons and stayed in frame with V and J; all others were non-productive. CDR3 was defined according to IMGT convention as the region running from the second conserved V-encoded cysteine to the conserved J-encoded phenylalanine. Sequences without an unambiguous match to a single V gene segment were excluded from the earlier analysis of 500 to 700 of the donors. In an earlier analysis of several hundred of the donors, V segments were called functional above 56.7% productive rearrangements and were called segregating when the between-donor standard deviation exceeded 5%. A statistical classification framework was developed to diagnose cytomegalovirus status using the catalog of TCR beta chain sequences. In a later analysis, V and J genes were assigned by comparing TCR nucleotide sequences against IMGT/GENE-DB human TR gene sequences. A later analysis assigned CDR3 sequences and most-parsimonious VDJ recombination scenarios with the TCRdist pipeline. In a later analysis, each TCR beta chain was defined by its CDR3 amino acid sequence together with its V-gene family, and reads lacking a unique V-gene family were excluded. In a later analysis, approximately 590 highly shared, low-generation-probability nucleotide sequences were removed to address suspected cross-contamination and a sequencing artifact. A later analysis calculated a clonal expansion index for each public chain from normalized within-repertoire ranks of inferred template counts. Generation probabilities in a later analysis came from a VDJ recombination model fitted to out-of-frame rearrangements, and those results were checked against IGoR. In a later analysis, hypergeometric tests were used to score TCR-TCR, TCR-HLA and TCR-CMV co-occurrence, with a repertoire-size bias correction applied to TCR pairs. A later analysis estimated false discovery rates by permuting HLA or CMV assignments 20 times. In a later analysis, co-occurring TCRs were grouped using DBSCAN, with TCRdist sequence similarity added in when clustering inside HLA-allele-positive subsets. For co-occurrence clustering, repertoires with fewer than 30,000 or more than 120,000 public chains were excluded, along with roughly five repertoires with anomalous nucleotide sharing. TCRdb provides this immuneACCESS table in a form limited to in-frame rearrangements. Some clones are lacking; in checked studies, under half of them reflect an unresolved V gene, and why the rest are absent is not known. V and J calls and clone size follow that table, whereas D and trimming were derived from the DNA. Present in this sample are some 130,000 clones, 80% of which were seen just once. The ten largest clones represent around 2.5% of the sample.

This chain joins TRBV2 to TRBJ1-5; 10 junctional bases match TRBD1. Sample: PBMCs. The receptor was derived from a man aged 25 to 40 in good health and CMV-seronegative. The CDR3 region reads CASSGDRGQPQHF. The DNA sequence reads TGTGCCAGCAGCGGGGACAGGGGTCAGCCCCAGCATTTT.